A selection of T cell receptor beta chains follows, all from one sample in a study of glioma-infiltrating T cells after dendritic cell vaccination. Generated by immunoSEQ multiplex PCR, the TCRdb table keeps only in-frame clones and is missing some. The sample shows 45,000 to 50,000 clones, approximately 85% of them seen only once. Sample: blood, taken before dendritic cell vaccination. All receptors derive from a human donor with glioblastoma. CDR3s include the opening cysteine and the closing phenylalanine or tryptophan. The D gene is left open where the match is weak. Size tells how often a clone was seen (once, few, many) or the class of an expanded clone, and some rows leave it out.

D gene: .
J gene: TRBJ1-1
CDR3 length: 16
V gene: TRBV13
clone size: .
CDR3 DNA: TGTGCCAGCACCCAACCGCCGGCAGGATGGAACACTGAAGCTTTCTTT
CDR3 protein: CASTQPPAGWNTEAFF

D gene: TRBD1
J gene: TRBJ1-2
CDR3 length: 16
V gene: TRBV5-6
clone size: .
CDR3 DNA: TGTGCCAGCAGCTTGGAGACAGGGCGCCCTCGTGATGGCTACACCTTC
CDR3 protein: CASSLETGRPRDGYTF

D gene: .
J gene: TRBJ1-1
CDR3 length: 12
V gene: TRBV6-5
clone size: .
CDR3 DNA: TGTGCCAGCAGGGGGACAAGGGCGGAAGCTTTCTTT
CDR3 protein: CASRGTRAEAFF

D gene: TRBD1
J gene: TRBJ2-7
CDR3 length: 13
V gene: TRBV10-3
clone size: .
CDR3 DNA: TGTGCCATCGCCGGACAGGGGGCGTACGAGCAGTACTTC
CDR3 protein: CAIAGQGAYEQYF

D gene: .
J gene: TRBJ2-6
CDR3 length: 17
V gene: TRBV5-1
clone size: .
CDR3 DNA: TGCGCCAGCAGCTTGGCGACTGGAGCCTCTGGGGCCAACGTCCTGACTTTC
CDR3 protein: CASSLATGASGANVLTF

D gene: .
J gene: TRBJ1-2
CDR3 length: 15
V gene: TRBV5-6
clone size: .
CDR3 DNA: TGTGCCAGCAGCTTGGACAGCCCCAGTCTTTATGGCTACACCTTC
CDR3 protein: CASSLDSPSLYGYTF

D gene: .
J gene: TRBJ2-7
CDR3 length: 12
V gene: TRBV18
clone size: few
CDR3 DNA: TGTGCCAGCTCACCAACAGAATACGAGCAGTACTTC
CDR3 protein: CASSPTEYEQYF

D gene: TRBD2
J gene: TRBJ2-1
CDR3 length: 19
V gene: TRBV4-3
clone size: .
CDR3 DNA: TGCGCCAGCAGCCGATCCTTGACTAGCGGGAAACTACTGGGGGATGAGCAGTTCTTC
CDR3 protein: CASSRSLTSGKLLGDEQFF

D gene: .
J gene: TRBJ1-5
CDR3 length: 14
V gene: TRBV30
clone size: .
CDR3 DNA: TGTGCCTGGAGGGGGAAGGGAGGATCCCAGCCCCAGCATTTT
CDR3 protein: CAWRGKGGSQPQHF

D gene: TRBD1
J gene: TRBJ1-5
CDR3 length: 16
V gene: TRBV4-2
clone size: .
CDR3 DNA: TGTGCCAGCAGCCAAGCAGGGGGACTTAGCAATCAGCCCCAGCATTTT
CDR3 protein: CASSQAGGLSNQPQHF

D gene: .
J gene: TRBJ2-3
CDR3 length: 15
V gene: TRBV18
clone size: .
CDR3 DNA: TGTGCCAGCTCACCATTACGGGGGGCGGAAGATACGCAGTATTTT
CDR3 protein: CASSPLRGAEDTQYF

D gene: .
J gene: TRBJ1-1
CDR3 length: 16
V gene: TRBV5-1
clone size: .
CDR3 DNA: TGCGCCAGCAGCCAGGCACAGCACAACATGAACACTGAAGCTTTCTTT
CDR3 protein: CASSQAQHNMNTEAFF

D gene: .
J gene: TRBJ1-1
CDR3 length: 14
V gene: TRBV29-1
clone size: .
CDR3 DNA: TGCAGCGTAAAGGGTTTGGGGGGATTCACTGAAGCTTTCTTT
CDR3 protein: CSVKGLGGFTEAFF

D gene: TRBD1
J gene: TRBJ2-6
CDR3 length: 17
V gene: TRBV10-1
clone size: .
CDR3 DNA: TGCGCCAGCAATCGACAGGGCCCCTCTTCTGGGGCCAACGTCCTGACTTTC
CDR3 protein: CASNRQGPSSGANVLTF

D gene: TRBD1
J gene: TRBJ1-3
CDR3 length: 17
V gene: TRBV5-1
clone size: .
CDR3 DNA: TGCGCCAGCAGCTTGGGGGACAGCCCTATATCTGGAAACACCATATATTTT
CDR3 protein: CASSLGDSPISGNTIYF

D gene: .
J gene: TRBJ2-1
CDR3 length: 12
V gene: TRBV11-3
clone size: .
CDR3 DNA: TGTGCCAGCAGCACCAGGGTGGAGGAGCAGTTCTTC
CDR3 protein: CASSTRVEEQFF

D gene: TRBD1
J gene: TRBJ1-1
CDR3 length: 15
V gene: TRBV6-5
clone size: .
CDR3 DNA: TGTGCCAGCAGTTACGGGGGACAGGGGAACACTGAAGCTTTCTTT
CDR3 protein: CASSYGGQGNTEAFF

D gene: TRBD1
J gene: TRBJ1-1
CDR3 length: 16
V gene: TRBV7-8
clone size: .
CDR3 DNA: TGTGCCAGCCGCCAACTTACCCCGACAGGGGGAGCTGAAGCTTTCTTT
CDR3 protein: CASRQLTPTGGAEAFF

D gene: TRBD2
J gene: TRBJ2-3
CDR3 length: 16
V gene: TRBV7-2
clone size: .
CDR3 DNA: TGTGCCAGCAGCTTACGGACTAGCGGGGGGACAGATACGCAGTATTTT
CDR3 protein: CASSLRTSGGTDTQYF

D gene: .
J gene: TRBJ1-1
CDR3 length: 12
V gene: TRBV5-4
clone size: few
CDR3 DNA: TGTGCCAGCGGCCTTGGGGGGGATGAAGCTTTCTTT
CDR3 protein: CASGLGGDEAFF

D gene: .
J gene: TRBJ2-1
CDR3 length: 15
V gene: TRBV10-3
clone size: .
CDR3 DNA: TGTGCCATCAGTGGCCGGGACTTCCCGGAGGGTGAGCAGTTCTTC
CDR3 protein: CAISGRDFPEGEQFF

D gene: .
J gene: TRBJ1-5
CDR3 length: 14
V gene: TRBV11-2
clone size: once
CDR3 DNA: TGTGCCAGCAGCTTAGAGAGGGGAGGTCAGCCCCAGCATTTT
CDR3 protein: CASSLERGGQPQHF

D gene: TRBD1
J gene: TRBJ1-5
CDR3 length: 19
V gene: TRBV5-6
clone size: .
CDR3 DNA: TGTGCCAGCAGCCGCCATAGGACAGGGATTAGCTCCCCAAATCAGCCCCAGCATTTT
CDR3 protein: CASSRHRTGISSPNQPQHF

D gene: .
J gene: TRBJ1-1
CDR3 length: 17
V gene: TRBV21-1
clone size: few
CDR3 DNA: TGTGCCAGCAGCAAGGCCGGGACAGGGGATCGGAACACTGAAGCTTTCTTT
CDR3 protein: CASSKAGTGDRNTEAFF

D gene: TRBD2
J gene: TRBJ2-5
CDR3 length: 16
V gene: TRBV9
clone size: once
CDR3 DNA: TGTGCCAGCAGCGATGAAGCGGGGGGGATCCAAGAGACCCAGTACTTC
CDR3 protein: CASSDEAGGIQETQYF

D gene: TRBD1
J gene: TRBJ1-3
CDR3 length: 16
V gene: TRBV11-2
clone size: .
CDR3 DNA: TGTGCCAGCTCTTGGACAGGCACTGCCTCTGGAAACACCATATATTTT
CDR3 protein: CASSWTGTASGNTIYF

D gene: TRBD1
J gene: TRBJ1-1
CDR3 length: 14
V gene: TRBV7-9
clone size: .
CDR3 DNA: TGTGCCAGCAGCTTAGAAACAGGGGGCACTGAAGCTTTCTTT
CDR3 protein: CASSLETGGTEAFF

D gene: .
J gene: TRBJ1-1
CDR3 length: 14
V gene: TRBV9
clone size: .
CDR3 DNA: TGTGCCAGCAGCGTAGAGCAGGGGAACACTGAAGCTTTCTTT
CDR3 protein: CASSVEQGNTEAFF

D gene: .
J gene: TRBJ1-1
CDR3 length: 14
V gene: TRBV27
clone size: .
CDR3 DNA: TGTGCCAGCAGCTGGGACACGGAGAACACTGAAGCTTTCTTT
CDR3 protein: CASSWDTENTEAFF

D gene: TRBD1
J gene: TRBJ2-2
CDR3 length: 15
V gene: TRBV6-6
clone size: .
CDR3 DNA: TGTGCCAGCAGTTACTCGATGGCAGGGGGAGGGGAGCTGTTTTTT
CDR3 protein: CASSYSMAGGGELFF

D gene: .
J gene: TRBJ1-1
CDR3 length: 17
V gene: TRBV5-1
clone size: .
CDR3 DNA: TGCGCCAGCAGCCAACCGGTCACCCAGGGGAGGGACACTGAAGCTTTCTTT
CDR3 protein: CASSQPVTQGRDTEAFF

D gene: .
J gene: TRBJ1-5
CDR3 length: 12
V gene: TRBV28
clone size: .
CDR3 DNA: TGTGCCAGCAGTCTGACTAATCAGCCCCAGCATTTT
CDR3 protein: CASSLTNQPQHF

D gene: TRBD2
J gene: TRBJ2-7
CDR3 length: 15
V gene: TRBV5-6
clone size: few
CDR3 DNA: TGTGCCAGCAGGTTTACTAGCGGAACTTCCTACGAGCAGTACTTC
CDR3 protein: CASRFTSGTSYEQYF

D gene: .
J gene: TRBJ2-1
CDR3 length: 14
V gene: TRBV6-5
clone size: .
CDR3 DNA: TGTGCCAGCAGTTTCAATCCACACAGGGTTAACAGGTTCTTC
CDR3 protein: CASSFNPHRVNRFF

D gene: TRBD2
J gene: TRBJ2-7
CDR3 length: 16
V gene: TRBV30
clone size: once
CDR3 DNA: TGTGCCTGGAGTGGAGGGACTAGCGGGAGGGCCGACGAGCAGTACTTC
CDR3 protein: CAWSGGTSGRADEQYF

D gene: .
J gene: TRBJ1-5
CDR3 length: 12
V gene: TRBV2
clone size: once
CDR3 DNA: TGTGCCACCCGTAACAATGGTGGGCCCCAGCATTTT
CDR3 protein: CATRNNGGPQHF

D gene: .
J gene: TRBJ1-5
CDR3 length: 14
V gene: TRBV28
clone size: .
CDR3 DNA: TGTGCCAGCAGTTTATTCGTTGGCAATCAGCCCCAGCATTTT
CDR3 protein: CASSLFVGNQPQHF

D gene: .
J gene: TRBJ2-7
CDR3 length: 14
V gene: TRBV11-2
clone size: once
CDR3 DNA: TGTGCCAGCAGCTTAGAGCCTAGCTCCTACGAGCAGTACTTC
CDR3 protein: CASSLEPSSYEQYF

D gene: .
J gene: TRBJ2-5
CDR3 length: 13
V gene: TRBV30
clone size: .
CDR3 DNA: TGTGCCTGGAGTGTACTGGTCCAAGAGACCCAGTACTTC
CDR3 protein: CAWSVLVQETQYF

D gene: .
J gene: TRBJ1-5
CDR3 length: 15
V gene: TRBV7-9
clone size: .
CDR3 DNA: TGTGCCAGCAGCTTAGCCGCAGGGGAGGGACAGCCCCAGCATTTT
CDR3 protein: CASSLAAGEGQPQHF

D gene: TRBD2
J gene: TRBJ2-5
CDR3 length: 15
V gene: TRBV2
clone size: .
CDR3 DNA: TGTGCCAGCACCCGTGGGGGGAGGGCCGCGAAGACCCAGTACTTC
CDR3 protein: CASTRGGRAAKTQYF

D gene: .
J gene: TRBJ1-1
CDR3 length: 13
V gene: TRBV18
clone size: .
CDR3 DNA: TGTGCCAGTCAGCCGCAGGGGAACACTGAAGCTTTCTTT
CDR3 protein: CASQPQGNTEAFF

D gene: TRBD2
J gene: TRBJ2-1
CDR3 length: 15
V gene: TRBV7-3
clone size: .
CDR3 DNA: TGTGCCAGCAGCTTACTAGCGGGACCCTACAATGAGCAGTTCTTC
CDR3 protein: CASSLLAGPYNEQFF

D gene: .
J gene: TRBJ1-6
CDR3 length: 16
V gene: TRBV4-2
clone size: few
CDR3 DNA: TGTGCCAGCAGCCAAGTCTCGGCTAGGCCAAATTCACCCCTCCACTTT
CDR3 protein: CASSQVSARPNSPLHF

D gene: TRBD1
J gene: TRBJ1-4
CDR3 length: 14
V gene: TRBV19
clone size: .
CDR3 DNA: TGTGCCAGTAGTGACAGGGGGCGTGAGGAAAAACTGTTTTTT
CDR3 protein: CASSDRGREEKLFF

D gene: TRBD1
J gene: TRBJ2-5
CDR3 length: 13
V gene: TRBV19
clone size: .
CDR3 DNA: TGTGCCAGTAGTAAGGGACAGCAAGAGACCCAGTACTTC
CDR3 protein: CASSKGQQETQYF

D gene: .
J gene: TRBJ2-1
CDR3 length: 13
V gene: TRBV11-3
clone size: .
CDR3 DNA: TGTGCCAGCAGCCGATCGGAGGGCAATGAGCAGTTCTTC
CDR3 protein: CASSRSEGNEQFF

D gene: TRBD1
J gene: TRBJ1-1
CDR3 length: 15
V gene: TRBV19
clone size: .
CDR3 DNA: TGTGCCAGTAGTACCTCCGGGACAGGGAACGCTGAAGCTTTCTTT
CDR3 protein: CASSTSGTGNAEAFF